These 6 T cell receptor beta chains were sequenced from one sample in a study of blood T cell repertoires in COVID-19. Profiling relied on immunoSEQ multiplex PCR, and the TCRdb table lists in-frame clones only, not all of them. Of about 190,000 clones in the sample, roughly 80% were seen once. Source material: peripheral blood. The receptors originated from a human donor in a cohort sampled during active COVID-19.

The chain couples TRBV6-5 to TRBJ1-6; possibly TRBD1 for D (6 bases). CDR1 is MNHEY, CDR2 SVGAGI, per germline. V was shortened by 4 bases and J by 10 bases, with 17 bases between the two germline ends. The CDR3 consists of 15 residues. The DNA of the CDR3 is TGTGCCAGCAGTTTGGGCGGCAGGGGTTTCTCACCCCTCCACTTT. The encoded protein is CASSLGGRGFSPLHF.

This clone was recorded only once. This chain connects TRBV2 to TRBJ2-3, with D hard to call. Germline V gene lookup returns CDR1 SNHLY and CDR2 FYNNEI. The CDR3 has 13 residues. V lost 3 bases and J 4 bases, leaving 8 bases between the germline ends. CDR3 coding DNA: TGTGCCAGCAGTGAGGGCCCACCAGATACGCAGTATTTT. Protein sequence: CASSEGPPDTQYF.

This clone came up once. V and J are TRBV28 and TRBJ1-3; D unclear. The ends were cut back, 3 bases at V and 2 bases at J, with 8 bases in the middle. This CDR3 is 14 amino acids long. Germline CDR1 MDHEN, CDR2 SYDVKM. CDR3 in DNA: TGTGCCAGCAGTTTGAGTGATCCTGGAAACACCATATATTTT. Translated, it gives CASSLSDPGNTIYF.

The V call is TRBV7-2, the J call TRBJ2-7; D is possibly TRBD1 (6 bases). The germline V gene encodes CDR1 SGHTA and CDR2 FQGNSA. This CDR3 has 12 residues. Trimming removed 5 bases from V and 3 bases from J, with 8 bases in between. For the CDR3, the DNA is TGTGCCAGCAGCCGGACAGTCTACGAGCAGTACTTC. Translated: CASSRTVYEQYF.

This clone appeared a few times. This rearrangement joins TRBV10-3 to TRBJ2-1, with 9 bases fitting TRBD2. This CDR3 spans 15 amino acids. In germline, CDR1 is ENHRY, CDR2 SYGVKD. With 4 bases clipped from V and 4 bases from J, the junction kept 5 bases outside the gene matches. The CDR3 reads CAISAISGGYNEQFF. CDR3 bases: TGTGCCATCAGTGCGATTAGCGGGGGTTACAATGAGCAGTTCTTC.

The chain is built from TRBV18 and TRBJ1-2; no clear D. The V and J ends lost 6 bases and 9 bases respectively, with 17 bases between them. Germline-derived CDR1 and CDR2 are KGHSH and LQKENI. The CDR3 has 13 residues. The CDR3 region is CASSPRPSDSYTF. CDR3 coding DNA: TGTGCCAGCTCCCCTAGACCGTCCGATAGCTACACCTTC. Variable domain in full (rest from reference TRBV18 and TRBJ1-2): NAGVMQNPRHLVRRRGQEARLRCSPMKGHSHVYWYRQLPEEGLKFMVYLQKENIIDESGMPKERFSAEFPKEGPSILRIQQVVRGDSAAYFCASSPRPSDSYTFGSGTRLTVV.